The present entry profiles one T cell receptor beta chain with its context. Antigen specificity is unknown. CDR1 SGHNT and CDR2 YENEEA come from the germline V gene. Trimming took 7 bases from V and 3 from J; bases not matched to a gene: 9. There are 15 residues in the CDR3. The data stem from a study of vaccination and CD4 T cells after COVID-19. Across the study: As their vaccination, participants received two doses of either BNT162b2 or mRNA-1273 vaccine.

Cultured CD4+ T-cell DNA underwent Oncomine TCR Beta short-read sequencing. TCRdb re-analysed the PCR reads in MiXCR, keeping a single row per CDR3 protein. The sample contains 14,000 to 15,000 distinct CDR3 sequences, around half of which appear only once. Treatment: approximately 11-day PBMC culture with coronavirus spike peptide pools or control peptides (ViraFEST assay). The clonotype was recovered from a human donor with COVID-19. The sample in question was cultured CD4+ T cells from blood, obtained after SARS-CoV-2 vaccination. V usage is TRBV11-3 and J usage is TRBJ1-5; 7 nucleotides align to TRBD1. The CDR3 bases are TGTGCCAGCACCCCTAGGGACAGATTCAATCAGCCCCAGCATTTT. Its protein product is CASTPRDRFNQPQHF.